The 10 T cell receptor beta chains listed next were all sequenced from one sample in a study of OX40 agonist ivuxolimab in advanced cancers. The assay was immunoSEQ multiplex PCR, and TCRdb's table has in-frame clones only and misses some. Of 69,000 or so clones in the sample, 85% were seen once. The input for sequencing was CD4+ or CD8+ T cells sorted from blood, taken in a trial of the OX40 agonist ivuxolimab. These receptors were obtained from an adult with an advanced solid tumor such as melanoma, head and neck, liver or kidney cancer.

This chain links TRBV2 with TRBJ1-2; the match to TRBD1 covers 8 bases. This CDR3 spans 15 amino acids. The trim removed 7 bases at V and 3 bases at J, leaving 10 bases unmatched. In germline, CDR1 is SNHLY, CDR2 FYNNEI. CDR3 amino acids: CASTRKGQGYYGYTF. The CDR3, as DNA: TGTGCCAGCACGAGAAAAGGACAGGGATACTATGGCTACACCTTC.

The chain recombines TRBV28 with TRBJ2-2, with 11 positions matching TRBD1. CDR3 size: 17 residues. Germline lookup yields CDR1 MDHEN and CDR2 SYDVKM. V shed 9 bases, J shed 5 bases, and the junction held 14 bases outside the gene matches. As DNA, the CDR3 is TGTGCCAGTTCGGTCCCGGGACAGGGGGTTGGGACCGGGGAGCTGTTTTTT. Protein: CASSVPGQGVGTGELFF.

This chain links TRBV28 with TRBJ2-7; 11 nucleotides agree with TRBD2. CDR1 and CDR2 (germline): MDHEN, SYDVKM. V trimming: 5 bases; J trimming: 2 bases; junction bases outside the gene matches: 5. The CDR3 is 15 amino acids. The CDR3 loop reads CASSPTSGRPYEQYF. CDR3 coding DNA: TGTGCCAGCAGTCCTACTAGCGGGAGACCCTACGAGCAGTACTTC.

The chain employs TRBV29-1 and TRBJ1-5; 7 bases fit TRBD1. CDR3 length: 13 residues. V gave up 2 bases and J gave up 7 bases; unmatched junction bases: 5. In germline, CDR1 is SQVTM, CDR2 ANQGSEA. CDR3 protein: CSVELGGGQPQHF. In DNA, the CDR3 is TGCAGCGTTGAATTAGGGGGCGGCCAGCCCCAGCATTTT.

The rearrangement uses TRBV2 and TRBJ1-5; 9 nucleotides agree with TRBD1. Germline CDR1 and CDR2: SNHLY and FYNNEI. J was trimmed by 1 base and V by 5 bases; bases with no gene match: 6. This CDR3 has 16 amino acids. Written as DNA, the CDR3 is TGTGCCAGCAGTTTACAGGGGGCAGGGAGCAATCAGCCCCAGCATTTT. Residues: CASSLQGAGSNQPQHF. Full variable domain (missing parts from reference TRBV2 and TRBJ1-5): EPEVTQTPSHQVTQMGQEVILRCVPISNHLYFYWYRQILGQKVEFLVSFYNNEISEKSEIFDDQFSVERPDGSNFTLKIRSTKLEDSAMYFCASSLQGAGSNQPQHFGDGTRLSIL.

This chain connects TRBV5-4 to TRBJ2-1; 9 positions match TRBD2. Germline CDR1 and CDR2: SGHNT and YYREEE (reference sequence). The V segment lost 0 bases and the J segment 4 bases; nucleotides outside the gene matches: 2. The CDR3 totals 15 residues. This chain's CDR3 is CASSLGLAVYNEQFF. CDR3 nucleotide sequence: TGTGCCAGCAGCTTGGGACTAGCGGTTTACAATGAGCAGTTCTTC.

The CDR3 DNA is TGTGCCAGCAGCTTATCCCGGGACTTCAATGAGCAGTTCTTC. Translating it yields CASSLSRDFNEQFF. The gene calls are TRBV7-3 and TRBJ2-1; a weak D match, TRBD2 (6 bases). CDR1 is SGHTA and CDR2 is FQGTGA in the germline V gene. The CDR3 loop spans 14 amino acids. The germline V and J ends were trimmed by 2 bases and 6 bases, with 11 bases remaining between them.

The chain combines TRBV18 with TRBJ1-2; D is undetermined. The CDR3 runs to 15 residues. Germline-derived CDR1 and CDR2 are KGHSH and LQKENI. Trimming removed 3 bases from V and 2 bases from J, with 13 bases in between. The CDR3 protein is CASSPGVDKNYGYTF. The CDR3 DNA reads as TGTGCCAGCTCACCCGGGGTCGATAAAAACTATGGCTACACCTTC.

This chain links TRBV5-4 with TRBJ1-1; D is unclear. Germline V lookup: CDR1 SGHNT, CDR2 YYREEE (reference sequence). Trimming took off 4 bases at V and 2 bases at J, with 9 bases between the two ends. The CDR3 consists of 13 residues. CDR3: CASSIGRNTEAFF. The CDR3 nucleotides are TGTGCCAGCAGCATTGGCCGTAACACTGAAGCTTTCTTT.

The chain combines TRBV2 with TRBJ2-3; 9 positions agree with TRBD2. The CDR3 spans 15 residues. With V trimmed by 6 bases and J by 0 bases, 4 bases remained unmatched. Germline CDR1 SNHLY, CDR2 FYNNEI. The CDR3 bases are TGTGCCAGCAGCGTTACTAGCGGGAGCACAGATACGCAGTATTTT. It codes for CASSVTSGSTDTQYF.